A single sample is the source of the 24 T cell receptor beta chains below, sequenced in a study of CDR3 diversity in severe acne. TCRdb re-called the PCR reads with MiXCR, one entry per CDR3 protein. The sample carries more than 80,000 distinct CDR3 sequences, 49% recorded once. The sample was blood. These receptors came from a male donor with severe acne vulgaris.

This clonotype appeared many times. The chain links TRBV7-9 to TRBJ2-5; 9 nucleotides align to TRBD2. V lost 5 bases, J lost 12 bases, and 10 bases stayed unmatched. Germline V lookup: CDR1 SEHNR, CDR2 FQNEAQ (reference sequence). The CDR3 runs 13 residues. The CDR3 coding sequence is TGTGCCAGCAGCGCTAGGCCGGGACTAGCAGAGTACTTC. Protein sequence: CASSARPGLAEYF. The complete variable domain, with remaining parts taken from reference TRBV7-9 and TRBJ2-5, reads DTGVSQNPRHKITKRGQNVTFRCDPISEHNRLYWYRQTLGQGPEFLTYFQNEAQLEKSRLLSDRFSAERPKGSFSTLEIQRTEQGDSAMYLCASSARPGLAEYFGPGTRLLVL.

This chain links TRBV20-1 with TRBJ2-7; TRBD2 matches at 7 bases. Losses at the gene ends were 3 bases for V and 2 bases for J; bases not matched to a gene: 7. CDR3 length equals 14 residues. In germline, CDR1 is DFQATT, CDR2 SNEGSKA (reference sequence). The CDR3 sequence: CSASGRRGAYEQYF. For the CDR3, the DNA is TGCAGTGCTAGCGGGAGGCGGGGCGCCTACGAGCAGTACTTC.

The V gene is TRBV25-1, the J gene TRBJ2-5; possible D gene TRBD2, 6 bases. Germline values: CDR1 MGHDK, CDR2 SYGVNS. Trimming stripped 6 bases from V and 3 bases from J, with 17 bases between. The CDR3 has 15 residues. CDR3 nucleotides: TGTGCCAGCAGCTCCAAGAGGGACTTAGAAGAGACCCAGTACTTC. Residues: CASSSKRDLEETQYF.

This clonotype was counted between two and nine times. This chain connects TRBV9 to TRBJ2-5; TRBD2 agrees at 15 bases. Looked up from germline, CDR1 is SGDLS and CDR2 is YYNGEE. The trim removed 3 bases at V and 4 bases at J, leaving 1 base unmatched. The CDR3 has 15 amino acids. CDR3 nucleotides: TGTGCCAGCAGCGGGGGACTAGCGGGAGGAGAGACCCAGTACTTC. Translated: CASSGGLAGGETQYF.

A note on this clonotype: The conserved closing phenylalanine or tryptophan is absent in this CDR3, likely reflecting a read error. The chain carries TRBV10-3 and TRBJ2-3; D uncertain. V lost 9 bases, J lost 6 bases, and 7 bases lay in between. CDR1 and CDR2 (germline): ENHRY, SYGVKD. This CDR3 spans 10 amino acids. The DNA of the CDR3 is TGTGCCATTACTACTGATACGCAGTATCTT. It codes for CAITTDTQYL.

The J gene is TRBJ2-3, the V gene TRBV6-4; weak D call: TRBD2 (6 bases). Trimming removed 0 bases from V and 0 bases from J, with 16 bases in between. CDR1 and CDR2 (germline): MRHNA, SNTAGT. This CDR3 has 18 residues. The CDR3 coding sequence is TGTGCCAGCAGTGACTCGAACGGGGAGGTCTCTAGCACAGATACGCAGTATTTT. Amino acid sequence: CASSDSNGEVSSTDTQYF.

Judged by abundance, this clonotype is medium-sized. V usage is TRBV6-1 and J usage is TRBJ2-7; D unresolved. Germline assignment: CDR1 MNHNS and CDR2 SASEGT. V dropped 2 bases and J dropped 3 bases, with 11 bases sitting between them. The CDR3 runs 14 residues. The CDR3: CASSEFPKGYEQYF. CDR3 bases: TGTGCCAGCAGTGAATTCCCCAAGGGCTACGAGCAGTACTTC.

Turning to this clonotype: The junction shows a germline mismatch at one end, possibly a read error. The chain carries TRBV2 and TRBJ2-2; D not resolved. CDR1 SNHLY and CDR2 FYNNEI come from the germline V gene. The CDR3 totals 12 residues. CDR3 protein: CASREVTGELFF. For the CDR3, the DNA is TGTGCCAGCAGAGAAGTCACCGGGGAGCTGTTTTTT.

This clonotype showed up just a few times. CDR3 protein: CATSDWGTQGQETQYF. CDR3 DNA sequence: TGTGCCACCAGTGATTGGGGGACTCAAGGCCAAGAGACCCAGTACTTC. The chain uses TRBV24-1 and TRBJ2-5, with D tentatively TRBD2 (6 bases). Germline CDR1 KGHDR, CDR2 SFDVKD. The ends were cut back, 2 bases at V and 1 base at J, with 13 bases in the middle. The CDR3 runs 16 residues.

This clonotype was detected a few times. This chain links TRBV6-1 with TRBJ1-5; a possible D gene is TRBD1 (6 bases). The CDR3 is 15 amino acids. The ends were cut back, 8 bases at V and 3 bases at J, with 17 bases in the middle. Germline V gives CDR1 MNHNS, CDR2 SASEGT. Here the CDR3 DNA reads TGTGCCAGCCTCGGGACAACTACCCACAATCAGCCCCAGCATTTT. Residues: CASLGTTTHNQPQHF.

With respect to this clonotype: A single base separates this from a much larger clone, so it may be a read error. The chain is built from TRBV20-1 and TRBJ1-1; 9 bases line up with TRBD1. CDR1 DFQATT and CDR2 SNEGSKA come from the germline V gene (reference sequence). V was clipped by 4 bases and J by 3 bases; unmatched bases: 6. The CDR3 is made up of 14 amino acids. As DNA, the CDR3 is TGCAGTGCTACCCGGGACAGGGAGGACACTGAAGCTTTCTTT. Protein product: CSATRDREDTEAFF.

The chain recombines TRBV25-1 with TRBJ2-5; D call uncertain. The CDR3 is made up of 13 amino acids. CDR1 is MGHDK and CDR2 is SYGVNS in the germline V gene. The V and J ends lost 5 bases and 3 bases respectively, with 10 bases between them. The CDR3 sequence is CASSRQAEETQYF. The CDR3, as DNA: TGTGCCAGCAGTAGGCAGGCCGAAGAGACCCAGTACTTC.

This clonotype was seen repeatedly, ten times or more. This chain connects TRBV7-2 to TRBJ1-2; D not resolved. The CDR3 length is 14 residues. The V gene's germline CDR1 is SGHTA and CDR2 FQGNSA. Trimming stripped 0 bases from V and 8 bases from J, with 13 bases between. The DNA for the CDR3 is TGTGCCAGCAGCTTAGCTCCCGGGAGCTTCGGCTACACCTTC. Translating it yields CASSLAPGSFGYTF.

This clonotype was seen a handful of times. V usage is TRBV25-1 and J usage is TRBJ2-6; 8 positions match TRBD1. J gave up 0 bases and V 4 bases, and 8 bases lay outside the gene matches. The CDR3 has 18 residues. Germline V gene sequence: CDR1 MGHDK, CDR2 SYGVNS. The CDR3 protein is CASSGLGTGFSGANVLTF. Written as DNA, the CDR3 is TGTGCCAGCAGTGGGTTGGGGACAGGATTCTCTGGGGCCAACGTCCTGACTTTC. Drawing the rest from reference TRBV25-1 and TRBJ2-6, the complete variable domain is EADIYQTPRYLVIGTGKKITLECSQTMGHDKMYWYQQDPGMELHLIHYSYGVNSTEKGDLSSESTVSRIRTEHFPLTLESARPSHTSQYLCASSGLGTGFSGANVLTFGAGSRLTVL.

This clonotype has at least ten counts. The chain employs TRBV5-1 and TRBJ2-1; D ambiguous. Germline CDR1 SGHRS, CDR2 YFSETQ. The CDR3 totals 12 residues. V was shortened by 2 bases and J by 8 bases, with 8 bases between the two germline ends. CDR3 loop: CASSFRGDEQFF. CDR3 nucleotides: TGCGCCAGCAGCTTTCGCGGAGATGAGCAGTTCTTC.

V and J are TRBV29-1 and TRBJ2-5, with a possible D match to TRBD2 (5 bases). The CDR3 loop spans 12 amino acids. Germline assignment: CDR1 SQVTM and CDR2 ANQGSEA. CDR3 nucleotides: TGCGCCGCAGACCTAGCCCAAGAGACCCAGTACTTC. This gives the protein CAADLAQETQYF.

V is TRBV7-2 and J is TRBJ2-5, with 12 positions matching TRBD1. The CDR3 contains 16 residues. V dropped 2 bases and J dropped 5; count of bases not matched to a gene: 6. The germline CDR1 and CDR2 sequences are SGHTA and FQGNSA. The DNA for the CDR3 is TGTGCCAGCAGCTTACCGGGACAGGGGGCCTGGGAGACCCAGTACTTC. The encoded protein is CASSLPGQGAWETQYF.

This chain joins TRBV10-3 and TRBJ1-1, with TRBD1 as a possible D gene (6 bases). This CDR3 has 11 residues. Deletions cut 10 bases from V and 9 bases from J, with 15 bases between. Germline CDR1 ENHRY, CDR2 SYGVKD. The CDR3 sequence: CASSLQGKAFF. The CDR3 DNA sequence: TGTGCCAGCAGCTTACAGGGAAAAGCTTTCTTT.

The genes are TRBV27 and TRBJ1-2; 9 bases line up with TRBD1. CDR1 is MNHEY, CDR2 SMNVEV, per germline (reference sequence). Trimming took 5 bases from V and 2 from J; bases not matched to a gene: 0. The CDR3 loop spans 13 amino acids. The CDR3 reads CASSTGGNYGYTF. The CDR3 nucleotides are TGTGCCAGCAGTACAGGGGGCAACTATGGCTACACCTTC.

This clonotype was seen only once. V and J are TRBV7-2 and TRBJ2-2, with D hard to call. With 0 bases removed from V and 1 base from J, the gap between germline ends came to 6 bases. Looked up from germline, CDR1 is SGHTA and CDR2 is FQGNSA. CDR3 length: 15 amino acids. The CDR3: CASSLAPGNTGELFF. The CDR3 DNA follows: TGTGCCAGCAGCTTAGCGCCAGGGAACACCGGGGAGCTGTTTTTT. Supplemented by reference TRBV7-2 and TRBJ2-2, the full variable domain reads GAGVSQSPSNKVTEKGKDVELRCDPISGHTALYWYRQSLGQGLEFLIYFQGNSAPDKSGLPSDRFSAERTGGSVSTLTIQRTQQEDSAVYLCASSLAPGNTGELFFGEGSRLTVL.

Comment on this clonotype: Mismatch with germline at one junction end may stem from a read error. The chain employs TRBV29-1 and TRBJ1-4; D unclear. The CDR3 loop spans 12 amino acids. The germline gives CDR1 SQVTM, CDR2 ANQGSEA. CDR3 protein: CSVEQYNEELFF. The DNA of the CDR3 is TGCAGCGTTGAACAGTACAATGAAGAACTGTTTTTT.

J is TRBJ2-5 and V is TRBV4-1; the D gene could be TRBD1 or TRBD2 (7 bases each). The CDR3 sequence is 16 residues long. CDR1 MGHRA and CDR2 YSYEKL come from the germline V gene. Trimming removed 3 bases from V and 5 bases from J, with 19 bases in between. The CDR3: CASSQAGADRVETQYF. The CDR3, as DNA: TGCGCCAGCAGCCAGGCGGGGGCCGACAGGGTGGAGACCCAGTACTTC.

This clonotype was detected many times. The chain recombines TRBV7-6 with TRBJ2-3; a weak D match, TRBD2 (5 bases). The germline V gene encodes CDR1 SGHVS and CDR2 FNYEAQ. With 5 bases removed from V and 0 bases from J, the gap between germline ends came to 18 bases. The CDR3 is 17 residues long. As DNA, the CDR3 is TGTGCCAGCAGCACTAGATCCCCGACTACTAGCACAGATACGCAGTATTTT. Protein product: CASSTRSPTTSTDTQYF.

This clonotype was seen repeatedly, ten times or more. This chain's CDR3 is CASSAGTGGLTLHF. Here the CDR3 DNA reads TGTGCCAGCAGCGCCGGGACAGGGGGCCTAACCCTCCACTTT. The chain uses TRBV9 and TRBJ1-6; 12 bases match TRBD1. Germline trimming cut 3 bases from V and 14 bases from J; bases unmatched to any gene: 6. The CDR3 spans 14 residues. CDR1 is SGDLS and CDR2 is YYNGEE in the germline V gene.